One and the same sample provided the 18 T cell receptor beta chains below, sequenced in a study of spatial heterogeneity in lung cancer. This sample's time point: sample taken at primary tumor resection. No cell sorting; template was whole RNA from tumor, lung tissue or PBMC. In TCRdb, the 5' RACE reads were re-called with MiXCR into one record per CDR3 protein. This table has around 40,000 distinct CDR3 sequences, 5.8% appearing once. Material: PBMCs, obtained at surgery. Receptors were obtained from a male donor with early-stage non-small cell lung cancer.

The chain links TRBV5-4 to TRBJ2-2, with 10 bases lining up with TRBD1. Germline CDR1 reads SGHNT; CDR2 reads YYREEE (reference sequence). The length of the CDR3 is 15 residues. J lost 4 bases, V lost 3 bases, and 3 bases had no gene match. The CDR3 region is CASSSGTGVTGELFF. In nucleotides, the CDR3 is TGTGCCAGCAGCTCCGGGACAGGGGTCACCGGGGAGCTGTTTTTT.

This chain uses TRBV6-5 with TRBJ1-3; D is unresolved. CDR1 and CDR2 (germline): MNHEY, SVGAGI. The CDR3 has 15 residues. Trimming took off 0 bases at V and 4 bases at J, with 10 bases between the two ends. CDR3 amino acids: CASSYSIVGGNTIYF. The CDR3 bases are TGTGCCAGCAGTTACTCGATCGTGGGGGGAAACACCATATATTTT.

This clonotype came up many times. In DNA form, the CDR3 reads TGTGCCAGCTCACCCGGGGACGAGCAGTACTTC. Protein: CASSPGDEQYF. This chain uses TRBV18 with TRBJ2-7, with D maybe TRBD2 (5 bases). V shed 3 bases and J shed 5 bases, with 5 bases lying between them. Germline values: CDR1 KGHSH, CDR2 LQKENI. CDR3 length equals 11 residues.

This clonotype was detected many times. The rearrangement joins TRBV4-3 to TRBJ1-6, with D possibly being TRBD1 (6 bases). V was trimmed by 0 bases and J by 4 bases, leaving 16 bases between them. Per germline, CDR1 LGHNA and CDR2 YSLEER. There are 18 residues in the CDR3. This chain's CDR3 is CASSQESGRGPYNSPLHF. CDR3 bases: TGCGCCAGCAGCCAAGAATCTGGCCGGGGGCCGTATAATTCACCCCTCCACTTT.

This clonotype was detected many times. The gene calls are TRBV12-3 or TRBV12-4 and TRBJ2-5; D is unresolved. This CDR3 is built from 12 residues. V shed 7 bases and J shed 5 bases, with 11 bases lying between them. CDR3 sequence (DNA): TGTGCCAGCACCATATATGGTGAGACCCAGTACTTC. This translates into CASTIYGETQYF.

In this sample, this clonotype turned up many times. The V call is TRBV7-4, the J call TRBJ2-3; the match to TRBD2 covers 7 bases. The CDR3 contains 16 residues. Germline V gene data show CDR1 as SGHVT and CDR2 as SQSDAQ. The V and J ends lost 1 base and 5 bases, in that order; junction bases with no gene match: 9. This chain's CDR3 is CASSLEFLADEDTQYF. The CDR3 DNA sequence: TGTGCCAGCAGCTTAGAGTTTCTAGCGGACGAAGATACGCAGTATTTT.

The rearrangement uses TRBV6-1 and TRBJ2-4; D might be TRBD1 (5 bases). Germline CDR1 is MNHNS and CDR2 is SASEGT. CDR3 length: 13 residues. V was clipped by 2 bases and J by 11 bases, with 13 bases between them. The CDR3 reads CASSERRELFQYF. The CDR3 DNA sequence: TGTGCCAGCAGTGAACGCAGGGAATTATTTCAGTACTTC.

This clonotype was found a few times. The rearrangement links TRBV20-1 to TRBJ1-1; possibly TRBD1 for D (6 bases). The length of the CDR3 is 15 residues. The germline CDR1 and CDR2 sequences are DFQATT and SNEGSKA (reference sequence). V was trimmed by 1 base and J by 0 bases, leaving 12 bases between them. CDR3 in amino acids: CSARAVRGVNTEAFF. CDR3 nucleotides: TGCAGTGCTAGAGCTGTCAGGGGAGTGAACACTGAAGCTTTCTTT.

The chain joins TRBV20-1 to TRBJ2-3; D ambiguous. Between the trimmed V and J ends, which lost 6 bases and 0 bases, there was a span of 13 bases. The germline CDR1 and CDR2 sequences are DFQATT and SNEGSKA (reference sequence). CDR3 length equals 14 residues. This chain's CDR3 is CSAAPDRSTDTQYF. The CDR3 DNA follows: TGCAGTGCGGCCCCGGACCGAAGCACAGATACGCAGTATTTT.

Ten or more counts support this clonotype. The chain links TRBV28 to TRBJ2-7; D is unresolved. This CDR3 is built from 13 residues. With 6 bases removed from V and 7 bases from J, the gap between germline ends came to 16 bases. Germline V gene sequence: CDR1 MDHEN, CDR2 SYDVKM. CDR3 protein: CASSRTAAREQYF. The CDR3 nucleotides read TGTGCCAGCAGCCGGACCGCCGCACGGGAGCAGTACTTC.

V is TRBV10-2 and J is TRBJ2-2; tentative D call: TRBD1 (5 bases). Trimming pared 4 bases from V and 4 bases from J, leaving 16 bases between. The CDR3 has 16 amino acids. Germline V gives CDR1 WSHSY, CDR2 SAAADI. CDR3 sequence (DNA): TGCGCCAGCAGTGTGGGTATAAGGGGAAGCACCGGGGAGCTGTTTTTT. This gives the protein CASSVGIRGSTGELFF.

The sample holds many counts of this clonotype. The chain recombines TRBV5-4 with TRBJ2-7; 7 positions match TRBD1. V gave up 4 bases and J gave up 2 bases; unmatched junction bases: 6. The CDR3 is 14 amino acids. Germline CDR1 and CDR2: SGHNT and YYREEE (reference sequence). CDR3 bases: TGTGCCAGCAGCCCTCGGGACAGCGCCTACGAGCAGTACTTC. It encodes CASSPRDSAYEQYF.

This clonotype was detected many times. The rearrangement uses TRBV2 and TRBJ2-3, with D tentatively TRBD2 (5 bases). The CDR3 length is 14 residues. Per germline, CDR1 SNHLY and CDR2 FYNNEI. The V and J ends lost 6 bases and 4 bases respectively, with 14 bases between them. The CDR3 reads CASSWESPPDTQYF. CDR3 DNA: TGTGCCAGCAGCTGGGAGTCCCCCCCAGATACGCAGTATTTT. The full variable domain, rest sourced from reference TRBV2 and TRBJ2-3, is EPEVTQTPSHQVTQMGQEVILRCVPISNHLYFYWYRQILGQKVEFLVSFYNNEISEKSEIFDDQFSVERPDGSNFTLKIRSTKLEDSAMYFCASSWESPPDTQYFGPGTRLTVL.

This clonotype appeared a few times. J is TRBJ2-3 and V is TRBV20-1; TRBD2 matches at 9 bases. CDR1 DFQATT and CDR2 SNEGSKA come from the germline V gene (reference sequence). The CDR3 covers 12 residues. The CDR3 DNA reads as TGCGGCGGGAGGGGGCCCGGAGATACGCAGTATTTT. Protein sequence: CGGRGPGDTQYF.

This clonotype was seen ten or more times. This chain joins TRBV4-2 and TRBJ2-1; the D gene is possibly TRBD1 (6 bases). Between the trimmed V and J ends, which lost 0 bases and 10 bases, there was a span of 16 bases. The CDR3 is 15 amino acids. In germline, CDR1 is LGHNA, CDR2 YNFKEQ. DNA of the CDR3: TGTGCCAGCAGCCAAGAGACAGGACCAACGTCAGAGCAGTTCTTC. Protein product: CASSQETGPTSEQFF.

This clonotype was picked up many times. The chain is built from TRBV9 and TRBJ2-1; 9 positions agree with TRBD2. The CDR3 spans 16 residues. V shed 8 bases and J 6 bases; nucleotides not matched to a gene: 15. Germline values: CDR1 SGDLS, CDR2 YYNGEE. CDR3 amino acids: CAREAGGRPGGNEQFF. CDR3 DNA: TGTGCCAGGGAAGCGGGGGGCCGGCCGGGGGGCAATGAGCAGTTCTTC. Full variable domain (rest looked up from reference TRBV9 and TRBJ2-1): DSGVTQTPKHLITATGQRVTLRCSPRSGDLSVYWYQQSLDQGLQFLIQYYNGEERAKGNILERFSAQQFPDLHSELNLSSLELGDSALYFCAREAGGRPGGNEQFFGPGTRLTVL.

In its sample, this clonotype was seen many times. The V and J genes are TRBV7-2 and TRBJ2-3, with TRBD2 as a possible D gene (6 bases). The CDR3 is 13 amino acids. Germline V gene sequence: CDR1 SGHTA, CDR2 FQGNSA. V lost 1 base and J lost 6, with 8 bases in between. CDR3 in amino acids: CASSLVGRDTQYF. CDR3 DNA sequence: TGTGCCAGCAGCTTAGTGGGGAGGGATACGCAGTATTTT.

The chain combines TRBV6-5 with TRBJ2-6; D is unclear. V was trimmed by 6 bases and J by 0 bases, leaving 6 bases between them. Germline loops: CDR1 MNHEY, CDR2 SVGAGI. There are 14 residues in the CDR3. CDR3 amino acids: CASSRISGANVLTF. The CDR3 DNA reads as TGTGCCAGCAGCCGGATCTCTGGGGCCAACGTCCTGACTTTC.